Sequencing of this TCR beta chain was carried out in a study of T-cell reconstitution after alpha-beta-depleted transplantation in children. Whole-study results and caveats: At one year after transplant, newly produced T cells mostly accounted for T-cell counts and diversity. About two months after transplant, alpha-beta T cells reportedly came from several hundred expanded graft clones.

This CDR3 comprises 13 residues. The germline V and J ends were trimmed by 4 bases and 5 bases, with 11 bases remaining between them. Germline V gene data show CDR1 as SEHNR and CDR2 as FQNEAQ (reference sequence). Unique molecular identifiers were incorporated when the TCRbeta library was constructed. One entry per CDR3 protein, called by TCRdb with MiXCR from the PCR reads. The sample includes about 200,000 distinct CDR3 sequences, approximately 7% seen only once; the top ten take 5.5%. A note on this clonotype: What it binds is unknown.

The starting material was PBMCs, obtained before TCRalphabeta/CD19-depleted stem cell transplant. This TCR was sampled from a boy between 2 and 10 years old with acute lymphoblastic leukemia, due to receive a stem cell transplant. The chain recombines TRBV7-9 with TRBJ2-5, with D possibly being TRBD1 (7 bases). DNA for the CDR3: TGTGCCAGCAGCTCGACAGGGAGGGAGACCCAGTACTTC. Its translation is CASSSTGRETQYF.